Reported below is one T cell receptor beta chain. Antigen specificity is unknown. Clones were read by immunoSEQ multiplex PCR, and TCRdb kept only the in-frame ones, dropping some. In the table there are around 100,000 clones, more than 85% of which are singletons. The CDR3 loop spans 14 amino acids. From germline, CDR1 is MDHEN and CDR2 SYDVKM. Trimming cost V 7 bases and J 8 bases, with 17 bases left between them. Peripheral blood came from all dose cohorts at three timepoints. This entry comes from a study of OX40 agonist ivuxolimab in advanced cancers. Study-level findings and limits: Averaged across samples, CD8+ T cells carried more expanded clones than CD4+ did.

The sample in question was CD4+ or CD8+ T cells sorted from blood, obtained in a trial of the OX40 agonist ivuxolimab. The rearrangement uses TRBV28 and TRBJ1-4; D possibly corresponds to TRBD1 (5 bases). The sequence came from an adult with an advanced solid tumor such as melanoma, head and neck, liver or kidney cancer. CDR3 nucleotides: TGTGCCAGCACCGAGATGGGGGAAGGAGAAAAACTGTTTTTT. This translates into CASTEMGEGEKLFF.